This entry concerns a single T cell receptor (beta chain). The antigen is undetermined. TCRdb's table, derived via immunoSEQ multiplex PCR, lists solely in-frame clones and lacks some. The data show some 100,000 clones, with around 89% seen just once and 6.5% to 7.5% held by the top ten. This sample is part of a study of T cell responses to AZD1222 COVID-19 vaccine. Study-wide findings and caveats: Spike-specific TCR breadth and depth grew following two AZD1222 doses.

The clonotype was recovered from an adult who received the AZD1222 COVID-19 vaccine. The sample here was peripheral blood, taken 28 days after the second AZD1222 dose.

CDR3 in amino acids: CASSFTGPYEQYF. In nucleotides, the CDR3 is TGTGCCAGCAGCTTTACGGGGCCCTACGAGCAGTACTTC. The chain couples TRBV7-2 to TRBJ2-7; D tentatively fits TRBD1 or TRBD2 (5 bases each). Germline CDR1 SGHTA, CDR2 FQGNSA. This CDR3 spans 13 amino acids. The V end was cut by 3 bases, the J end by 2 bases, with 8 bases between.